The clone carrying this TCR beta chain has a handful of counts. Its antigen is still unknown. Sample time point: newly diagnosed GD, antithyroid drugs for less than 3 months. Extracted PBMC RNA gave rise to the TCR library. Arm-PCR of CDR3 regions and iRepertoire HTBI primers were the basis on which TCR beta libraries were built. One entry per CDR3 protein, called by TCRdb with MiXCR from the multiplex PCR reads. Among about 520,000 distinct CDR3 sequences, more than 10% were seen once, and the ten largest hold roughly 8.9%. This entry belongs to a study of regulatory T cells in long-lasting Graves disease. General study results and limits: New patients shared 950 to 1,000 public clonotypes, fewer than the roughly 2,500 shared by persistent patients.

CDR1 is DFQATT, CDR2 SNEGSKA, per germline (reference sequence). V lost 4 bases to trimming and J lost 5 bases, with 14 bases between them. This CDR3 is 13 amino acids long. Another study also made use of these data, one on T cells in Graves' hyperthyroidism and ophthalmopathy.

Sequenced here: peripheral blood mononuclear cells (PBMCs), sampled at new diagnosis, from a patient treated with antithyroid drugs. The sequence was collected from a woman aged 30 to 39 with Graves disease. The V call is TRBV20-1, the J call TRBJ1-1, with no clear D. The CDR3 nucleotides are TGCAGTGCTACACCGGCGGGCCTAACTGAAGCTTTCTTT. This codes for CSATPAGLTEAFF.